The entry below describes one TCR beta chain. Its specificity is not known. The data were obtained in a study of monozygotic twins with inflammatory bowel disease. Study conclusions and caveats: Different T cell subtypes could not be distinguished.

cDNA for each sample came from eight separate reactions. Each UMI, carrying a 6-nucleotide sample barcode, came from template switching. TCRdb reanalyzed the 5' RACE reads, giving one entry per CDR3 protein sequence and no DNA. This table holds approximately 420,000 distinct CDR3 sequences. CDR1 and CDR2 from the germline V gene are MNHNS and SASEGT. CDR3 size: 14 residues. The rearrangement uses TRBV6-1 and TRBJ2-5; TCRdb calls TRBD1, which cannot be checked without DNA. The origin of this receptor is a human donor with ulcerative colitis or Crohn's disease, or a healthy co-twin of an affected twin (not recorded which). Sequenced material: blood. The CDR3 loop reads CASSERGRQETQYF.